The clone carrying this T cell receptor beta chain was detected once. This record comes from a study of blood T cell repertoires in COVID-19. Overall study context: Acute and convalescent COVID-19 specimens originated in the United States, Italy and Spain. Nucleic acid was either cDNA or gDNA, and it came from T cells, B-cell-depleted T cells, or PBMCs.

V was shortened by 4 bases and J by 5 bases, with 14 bases between the two germline ends. In germline, CDR1 is MNHEY, CDR2 SVGAGI. The CDR3 length is 14 residues. Per the original data handling: By means of reference gene primer amplification, nucleated cell counts were estimated. Some clones are missing from TCRdb's copy, which holds only in-frame ones; the method was immunoSEQ multiplex PCR. V, J and clone size reflect that table, while D and trimming were determined from the DNA. The sample carries approximately 85,000 clones, 86% recorded once. The receptor was derived from a man aged 50-60 years with active or convalescent COVID-19. The material sequenced was peripheral blood. V is TRBV6-5 and J is TRBJ2-5; D uncertain. The CDR3 region has the DNA TGTGCCAGCAGTTCCCCTGGCCCAGGCGAGACCCAGTACTTC. Protein: CASSSPGPGETQYF.